These T cell receptor beta chains were read from a single sample in a study of T cells in Graves' hyperthyroidism and ophthalmopathy. TCRdb analysed the multiplex PCR reads with MiXCR anew, one entry per CDR3 protein. The sample shows over 650,000 distinct CDR3 sequences, about 45% of them seen only once. The sequencing input was peripheral blood or thyroid tissue (not recorded which). The receptors were gathered from an adult man with Graves' disease, either hyperthyroidism or ophthalmopathy (not recorded which). Both conserved end residues are trimmed from each CDR3. Only part of the rows carry a size: once, few, many, or a class if the clone is expanded.

clone_size	v_call	j_call	cdr3_aa
.	TRBV7-6	TRBJ2-5	ASSHDPDSRETQY
.	TRBV7-8	TRBJ2-7	ASSLKGLGRDEQY
.	TRBV13	TRBJ2-7	ASSSNLRREQY
.	TRBV7-9	TRBJ1-1	ASSSEGTGTLEAF
.	TRBV7-2	TRBJ1-2	ASSSLVGQGVNYGYT
.	TRBV29-1	TRBJ2-7	SLLGTGNYEQY
.	TRBV2	TRBJ2-7	ASSTQKSYEQY
.	TRBV2	TRBJ1-3	ASSTDRALSGNTIY
.	TRBV20-1	TRBJ2-7	SAGRESSYEQY
few	TRBV5-5	TRBJ1-5	ASSLASYSNQPQH
many	TRBV10-2	TRBJ2-7	ASESQQREQY
once	TRBV2	TRBJ1-6	ASRGAGTSPLH
many	TRBV5-1	TRBJ1-3	ASSSTGQAGNTIY
.	TRBV12-3/TRBV12-4	TRBJ2-5	ASRLAGAPYQETQY
.	TRBV12-3/TRBV12-4	TRBJ1-6	ASSEHLH
.	TRBV9	TRBJ1-1	ASSAHTGIDTEAF
many	TRBV2	TRBJ1-1	ATMNTEAF
few	TRBV19	TRBJ2-5	ASSDWTSGGQTQY
many	TRBV2	TRBJ1-5	ASSSGRMNQPQH
.	TRBV10-2	TRBJ1-6	ASSPRDRADNSPLH
few	TRBV7-8	TRBJ1-1	ASSVRQGFTEAF
.	TRBV29-1	TRBJ1-1	SVCENSNTEAF
.	TRBV20-1	TRBJ1-5	SAAPGQGINQPQH
.	TRBV11-2	TRBJ2-7	ASGPRGIYEQY
.	TRBV7-6	TRBJ2-7	ASSTTGFYEQY
many	TRBV29-1	TRBJ1-1	SVARTEAF
few	TRBV20-1	TRBJ2-7	SASWPGGSSYEQY
.	TRBV15	TRBJ1-2	ATSRAGTGYGYT
.	TRBV10-3	TRBJ1-5	AISGGQGYQPQH
.	TRBV19	TRBJ1-1	ASSIQTGSEAF
.	TRBV19	TRBJ2-7	ASSPRRGSNEQY
few	TRBV5-4	TRBJ2-2	ASSLVVTGELF
.	TRBV20-1	TRBJ2-7	SALQDNYEQY
once	TRBV24-1	TRBJ1-2	ATQGVHYGYT
many	TRBV24-1	TRBJ1-2	ATSDGQGSFYGYT
.	TRBV7-8	TRBJ2-7	ASSFLVPSSYEQY
.	TRBV20-1	TRBJ1-5	SVADGPDQPQH
.	TRBV5-1	TRBJ1-1	ASSLETGRANTEAF
few	TRBV2	TRBJ1-5	ASRPTGGGNQPQH
.	TRBV2	TRBJ1-5	ASSLNWGEGAQH
.	TRBV7-3	TRBJ1-5	ASSLRTGTGQPQH
few	TRBV25-1	TRBJ2-7	ASSEGAVHEQY
.	TRBV29-1	TRBJ1-1	SVEQKNTEAF
many	TRBV20-1	TRBJ2-5	SWRSPQETQY
few	TRBV9	TRBJ1-2	ASSVDPNSNYGYT
once	TRBV20-1	TRBJ1-2	SARDPTTRTGAKGYT
.	TRBV29-1	TRBJ2-6	SVDGSNVLT
.	TRBV7-9	TRBJ2-5	ASSARRGAGGVETQY
many	TRBV2	TRBJ1-1	ASWGQANTEAF
.	TRBV5-8	TRBJ1-1	ASSLPGTMNTEAF
few	TRBV6-1	TRBJ2-5	ASSEVVGKTQY